The 20 T cell receptor beta chains below were found in one sample sequenced in a study of shared clonotypes between healthy human individuals. CD45RO-negative CD8 cells positively selected for CCR7 made up the naive population, which excluded terminally differentiated effector memory CD45RA+ cells. This table comes from immunoSEQ multiplex PCR, and its TCRdb copy is limited to in-frame clones, with some not included. The sample holds about 2.2 million clones; roughly 93% are singletons and the top ten take roughly 1.7%. Sequencing was carried out using naive CD8+ T cells from PBMCs. These receptors were taken from a man aged 18 to 29 in good health. Some clones in this sample may be carry-over from other donors' samples.

This sequence joins TRBV25-1 and TRBJ2-1; D is possibly TRBD1 or TRBD2 (6 bases each). Trimming pared 4 bases from V and 8 bases from J, leaving 12 bases between. The CDR3 spans 13 residues. CDR1 and CDR2 (germline): MGHDK, SYGVNS. CDR3 in amino acids: CASSGYRGDEQFF. Here the CDR3 DNA reads TGTGCCAGCAGTGGATATAGGGGGGATGAGCAGTTCTTC.

The chain has TRBV7-9 and TRBJ1-1; D is unresolved. There are 14 residues in the CDR3. CDR1 is SEHNR and CDR2 is FQNEAQ in the germline V gene (reference sequence). Trimming shortened V by 5 bases and J by 1 base, and 11 bases separated the two germline ends. The CDR3 is CASSTPTRNTEAFF. CDR3 DNA: TGTGCCAGCAGCACCCCGACAAGGAACACTGAAGCTTTCTTT.

The DNA of the CDR3 is TGTGCCAGCAGTCCCGGGACAGGGTTTGAAAAACTGTTTTTT. This sequence encodes CASSPGTGFEKLFF. The chain is built from TRBV27 and TRBJ1-4; 9 bases are a match to TRBD1. This CDR3 spans 14 amino acids. The germline V gene has CDR1 MNHEY and CDR2 SMNVEV (reference sequence). J was trimmed by 7 bases and V by 5 bases; bases with no gene match: 5.

As DNA, the CDR3 is TGTGCCAGCAGCTTACCAGGGGTTCCCTCTGGGGCCAACGTCCTGACTTTC. It specifies CASSLPGVPSGANVLTF. The V and J genes are TRBV7-9 and TRBJ2-6; possible D gene TRBD1, 6 bases. This CDR3 is 17 amino acids long. V lost 2 bases to trimming and J lost 0 bases, with 11 bases between them. Germline CDR1 and CDR2: SEHNR and FQNEAQ (reference sequence).

With regard to this clone: This sample also contains other DNA sequences that code for the same CDR3. The chain carries TRBV9 and TRBJ2-2, with D maybe TRBD2 (5 bases). This CDR3 has 13 residues. Germline V CDR1 and CDR2: SGDLS, YYNGEE. Trimming removed 4 bases from V and 5 bases from J, with 9 bases in between. DNA for the CDR3: TGTGCCAGCAGCCCAGGCGGGACCGGGGAGCTGTTTTTT. This sequence encodes CASSPGGTGELFF. Full variable domain (missing parts from reference TRBV9 and TRBJ2-2): DSGVTQTPKHLITATGQRVTLRCSPRSGDLSVYWYQQSLDQGLQFLIQYYNGEERAKGNILERFSAQQFPDLHSELNLSSLELGDSALYFCASSPGGTGELFFGEGSRLTVL.

The chain combines TRBV25-1 with TRBJ1-1; D perhaps matches TRBD1 (5 bases). The CDR3 is 14 amino acids. Per germline, CDR1 MGHDK and CDR2 SYGVNS. V lost 6 bases and J 1 base, leaving 12 bases between the germline ends. For the CDR3, the DNA is TGTGCCAGCAGGACGGGAGGGGCGAACACTGAAGCTTTCTTT. Its translation: CASRTGGANTEAFF.

V is TRBV9 and J is TRBJ1-2, with unresolved D. The V gene's germline CDR1 is SGDLS and CDR2 YYNGEE. CDR3 length equals 13 residues. V shed 0 bases and J shed 2 bases, with 5 bases lying between them. The CDR3 nucleotides read TGTGCCAGCAGCGTAGTTATCAACTATGGCTACACCTTC. Translation: CASSVVINYGYTF. Using reference TRBV9 and TRBJ1-2 for the parts outside the CDR3, the full variable domain is DSGVTQTPKHLITATGQRVTLRCSPRSGDLSVYWYQQSLDQGLQFLIQYYNGEERAKGNILERFSAQQFPDLHSELNLSSLELGDSALYFCASSVVINYGYTFGSGTRLTVV.

The genes are TRBV27 and TRBJ2-7; D is undetermined. This CDR3 comprises 13 residues. V was trimmed by 3 bases and J by 0 bases, leaving 6 bases between them. Germline V gene lookup returns CDR1 MNHEY and CDR2 SMNVEV (reference sequence). The CDR3, as DNA: TGTGCCAGCAGTTTTTCATACTCCTACGAGCAGTACTTC. Translating it yields CASSFSYSYEQYF.

This chain joins TRBV5-4 and TRBJ2-7; TRBD1 is a possible D gene (5 bases). Germline CDR1 is SGHNT and CDR2 is YYREEE (reference sequence). Trimming took off 5 bases at V and 2 bases at J, with 11 bases between the two ends. The CDR3 extends over 13 amino acids. The CDR3 spells CASSADSPYEQYF. In DNA form, the CDR3 reads TGTGCCAGCAGTGCTGACAGTCCCTACGAGCAGTACTTC. Using reference TRBV5-4 and TRBJ2-7 for the parts outside the CDR3, the full variable domain is ETGVTQSPTHLIKTRGQQVTLRCSSQSGHNTVSWYQQALGQGPQFIFQYYREEENGRGNFPPRFSGLQFPNYSSELNVNALELDDSALYLCASSADSPYEQYFGPGTRLTVT.

The chain is built from TRBV19 and TRBJ2-7, with D uncertain. The germline CDR1 and CDR2 sequences are LNHDA and SQIVND (reference sequence). Trimming took 3 bases from V and 7 from J, leaving 13 bases between them. The CDR3 totals 13 residues. This CDR3 reads CASSISALREQYF. CDR3 bases: TGTGCCAGTAGTATTTCCGCATTGAGGGAGCAGTACTTC.

The chain employs TRBV11-2 and TRBJ1-3; D is unclear. Looked up from germline, CDR1 is SGHAT and CDR2 is FQNNGV. This CDR3 has 11 amino acids. With 5 bases removed from V and 8 bases from J, the gap between germline ends came to 7 bases. CDR3 amino acids: CASSPTDTIYF. The CDR3 DNA follows: TGTGCCAGCAGCCCAACCGACACCATATATTTT.

The V and J genes are TRBV28 and TRBJ2-7; D call uncertain. The CDR3 is made up of 18 amino acids. CDR1 and CDR2 (germline): MDHEN, SYDVKM. V lost 3 bases and J lost 2, with 23 bases in between. The CDR3 bases are TGTGCCAGCAGTTTCGGCAGGATCGCTACCTCGATCCCCTACGAGCAGTACTTC. It yields the protein CASSFGRIATSIPYEQYF.

The rearrangement links TRBV7-3 to TRBJ2-6, with D perhaps TRBD1 (6 bases). The V gene lost 0 bases and the J gene lost 2 bases, with 8 bases spanning the gap. Germline assignment: CDR1 SGHTA and CDR2 FQGTGA. This CDR3 region has 16 residues. CDR3 amino acids: CASSLTGATGANVLTF. The CDR3 coding sequence is TGTGCCAGCAGCTTAACGGGGGCTACTGGGGCCAACGTCCTGACTTTC.

The rearrangement links TRBV14 to TRBJ2-7, with D possibly being TRBD1 or TRBD2 (5 bases each). Germline loops: CDR1 SGHDN, CDR2 FVKESK. Trimming took off 3 bases at V and 1 base at J, with 22 bases between the two ends. There are 18 residues in the CDR3. The CDR3 nucleotides read TGTGCCAGCAGCCAGAGGGGCCTAAGCGGAGTCGGTTCCTACGAGCAGTACTTC. This encodes CASSQRGLSGVGSYEQYF.

The chain carries TRBV7-8 and TRBJ2-5; D gene ambiguous. This CDR3 spans 15 amino acids. The germline V gene encodes CDR1 SGHVS and CDR2 FQNEAQ. The V end lost 2 bases, the J end lost 4 bases, and 14 bases lay between the germline ends. This chain's CDR3 is CASSLSLGFLETQYF. The CDR3 coding sequence is TGTGCCAGCAGCTTATCGTTAGGGTTTTTAGAGACCCAGTACTTC.

This clone was detected once. The chain employs TRBV30 and TRBJ1-4; D remains ambiguous. This CDR3 has 13 amino acids. V gave up 0 bases and J gave up 7 bases, with 9 bases separating them. Germline assignment: CDR1 GTSNPN and CDR2 SVGIG (reference sequence). The CDR3 sequence: CAWSVLGFEKLFF. CDR3 sequence (DNA): TGTGCCTGGAGTGTACTCGGCTTTGAAAAACTGTTTTTT. Supplemented by reference TRBV30 and TRBJ1-4, the full variable domain reads SQTIHQWPATLVQPVGSPLSLECTVEGTSNPNLYWYRQAAGRGLQLLFYSVGIGQISSEVPQNLSASRPQDRQFILSSKKLLLSDSGFYLCAWSVLGFEKLFFGSGTQLSVL.

The J gene is TRBJ2-3, the V gene TRBV28, with 8 bases fitting TRBD1. Germline trimming cut 5 bases from V and 1 base from J; bases unmatched to any gene: 5. The CDR3 loop spans 15 amino acids. Germline V CDR1 and CDR2: MDHEN, SYDVKM. CDR3 DNA: TGTGCCAGCAGTCCTCCGGACAGGGGCACAGATACGCAGTATTTT. This sequence encodes CASSPPDRGTDTQYF.

The CDR3 nucleotides are TGTGCCAGCAGCGCCCGGGGGACCCAGTACTTC. Translation gives CASSARGTQYF. The rearrangement joins TRBV5-6 to TRBJ2-5; weak D call: TRBD2 (5 bases). Deletions cut 4 bases from V and 7 bases from J, with 8 bases between. CDR3 length: 11 residues. Germline loops: CDR1 SGHDT, CDR2 YYEEEE.

This sequence joins TRBV4-1 and TRBJ1-4; D unresolved. This CDR3 comprises 15 residues. Per the germline V gene, CDR1 is MGHRA and CDR2 is YSYEKL. Trimming shortened V by 4 bases and J by 5 bases, and 14 bases separated the two germline ends. CDR3 bases: TGCGCCAGCAGCCGGATCGACGGAACAAATGAAAAACTGTTTTTT. Residues: CASSRIDGTNEKLFF.

This sequence joins TRBV29-1 and TRBJ2-7, with D possibly called TRBD1 or TRBD2 (5 bases each). This CDR3 is 12 amino acids long. Per germline, CDR1 SQVTM and CDR2 ANQGSEA. The V end lost 4 bases, the J end lost 3 bases, and 10 bases lay between the germline ends. The CDR3 region has the DNA TGCAGCGTTGGGGACCCGGACTACGAGCAGTACTTC. This sequence encodes CSVGDPDYEQYF.